This T cell receptor (beta chain) was found in a study of T cell repertoires in ileal Crohn's disease. The protocol was immunoSEQ multiplex PCR, while the TCRdb copy is restricted to in-frame clones and leaves out a portion. The sample has 5,700 or so clones; around 84% are singletons. This clone has just one count. The time point here: proximal margin of the surgical specimen (macroscopically non-inflamed). Trimming pared 0 bases from V and 6 bases from J, leaving 7 bases between. The germline V gene has CDR1 GTSNPN and CDR2 SVGIG (reference sequence). CDR3 length: 12 amino acids. The J gene is TRBJ2-3, the V gene TRBV30, with a tentative D call TRBD1 (5 bases). Sequencing was done on a sample of ileal tissue. This receptor was identified in an adult with Crohn's disease. CDR3 loop: CAWSVKGDTQYF. The CDR3 DNA reads TGTGCCTGGAGTGTAAAGGGGGATACGCAGTATTTT.